This is a list of T cell receptor beta chains from one sample in a study of T cell responses to AZD1222 COVID-19 vaccine. The assay was immunoSEQ multiplex PCR, and TCRdb's table has in-frame clones only and misses some. The sample contains 100,000 or so clones, about 86% of which appear only once. The specimen was peripheral blood, collected 28 days after the second AZD1222 dose. All receptors come from an adult who received the AZD1222 COVID-19 vaccine. The CDR3 runs from the conserved cysteine through the conserved F or W. Each record gives: J gene, D gene, clone size, V gene, CDR3 protein, CDR3 DNA. D genes are given only for firm matches. The size entry is marked missing in some rows and otherwise reads once, few, many or a size class.

J: TRBJ2-2; D: -; size: -; V: TRBV3-1/TRBV3-2; CDR3: CASSQQGNGELFF; DNA: TGTGCCAGCAGCCAACAGGGGAACGGGGAGCTGTTTTTT
J: TRBJ2-5; D: -; size: -; V: TRBV11-2; CDR3: CASSTLGVQETQYF; DNA: TGTGCCAGCAGCACCTTAGGTGTACAAGAGACCCAGTACTTC
J: TRBJ2-7; D: TRBD1; size: -; V: TRBV4-3; CDR3: CASSQGTGREQYF; DNA: TGCGCCAGCAGCCAAGGGACAGGGAGAGAGCAGTACTTC
J: TRBJ2-7; D: TRBD2; size: -; V: TRBV7-6; CDR3: CASSLIALAGSDYEQYF; DNA: TGTGCCAGCAGCTTAATCGCACTAGCGGGATCGGACTACGAGCAGTACTTC
J: TRBJ1-6; D: -; size: -; V: TRBV27; CDR3: CASSSRTAYNSPLHF; DNA: TGTGCCAGCAGTAGTCGGACAGCCTATAATTCACCCCTCCACTTT
J: TRBJ1-2; D: -; size: -; V: TRBV15; CDR3: CATSRREIGLGGYTF; DNA: TGTGCCACCAGCAGAAGGGAAATAGGATTAGGGGGCTACACCTTC
J: TRBJ1-2; D: -; size: -; V: TRBV4-2; CDR3: CASSHPLEQGDGYTF; DNA: TGTGCCAGCAGCCACCCATTGGAACAGGGAGATGGCTACACCTTC
J: TRBJ1-4; D: -; size: -; V: TRBV28; CDR3: CASSTPGGGNEKLFF; DNA: TGTGCCAGCAGTACCCCGGGGGGAGGGAATGAAAAACTGTTTTTT
J: TRBJ1-5; D: TRBD1; size: few; V: TRBV30; CDR3: CAWSLGQLNQPQHF; DNA: TGTGCCTGGAGTCTGGGACAGTTAAATCAGCCCCAGCATTTT
J: TRBJ1-2; D: -; size: -; V: TRBV5-4; CDR3: CASSFEGKRGYTF; DNA: TGTGCCAGCAGCTTTGAAGGAAAAAGAGGCTACACCTTC
J: TRBJ1-3; D: -; size: -; V: TRBV4-3; CDR3: CASSQGRYSGNTIYF; DNA: TGCGCCAGCAGCCAAGGCCGTTACTCTGGAAACACCATATATTTT
J: TRBJ2-3; D: TRBD1; size: -; V: TRBV5-1; CDR3: CASSPRQGGTDTQYF; DNA: TGCGCCAGCAGCCCCCGACAGGGGGGCACAGATACGCAGTATTTT
J: TRBJ2-7; D: -; size: -; V: TRBV29-1; CDR3: CSVVRGATYEQYF; DNA: TGCAGCGTTGTTAGGGGGGCAACCTACGAGCAGTACTTC
J: TRBJ2-7; D: TRBD1; size: -; V: TRBV9; CDR3: CASSVASLGTGAPYEQYF; DNA: TGTGCCAGCAGCGTAGCATCGTTGGGGACAGGGGCACCCTACGAGCAGTACTTC
J: TRBJ2-1; D: -; size: -; V: TRBV6-5; CDR3: CASTRGGTEQFF; DNA: TGTGCCAGCACCCGAGGGGGGACTGAGCAGTTCTTC
J: TRBJ1-5; D: -; size: -; V: TRBV19; CDR3: CASRDRARLSLNQPQHF; DNA: TGTGCCAGTAGGGACCGGGCCCGCCTTTCCCTCAATCAGCCCCAGCATTTT
J: TRBJ1-2; D: TRBD1; size: few; V: TRBV19; CDR3: CASSSTGSGGYTF; DNA: TGTGCCAGTAGTTCGACAGGGAGTGGTGGCTACACCTTC
J: TRBJ2-7; D: -; size: -; V: TRBV18; CDR3: CASSPDTRPYEQYF; DNA: TGTGCCAGCTCACCTGATACGCGCCCCTACGAGCAGTACTTC
J: TRBJ2-7; D: TRBD1; size: -; V: TRBV7-2; CDR3: CASSQQGFLSYEQYF; DNA: TGTGCCAGCAGCCAACAGGGGTTTCTCTCCTACGAGCAGTACTTC
J: TRBJ2-5; D: -; size: -; V: TRBV6-6; CDR3: CASTHKGGGETQYF; DNA: TGTGCCAGCACCCACAAAGGGGGAGGAGAGACCCAGTACTTC
J: TRBJ2-7; D: -; size: few; V: TRBV5-1; CDR3: CASSLEGVRHEQYF; DNA: TGCGCCAGCAGCTTAGAAGGAGTTCGTCACGAGCAGTACTTC
J: TRBJ1-4; D: -; size: -; V: TRBV19; CDR3: CASSIRGPRGEKLFF; DNA: TGTGCCAGTAGTATCAGGGGCCCTCGGGGTGAAAAACTGTTTTTT
J: TRBJ1-1; D: -; size: -; V: TRBV30; CDR3: CAWGRLMNTEAFF; DNA: TGTGCCTGGGGCCGCCTCATGAACACTGAAGCTTTCTTT
J: TRBJ2-7; D: -; size: -; V: TRBV27; CDR3: CASSSRAGGSYEQYF; DNA: TGTGCCAGCAGTTCCCGGGCAGGCGGTTCCTACGAGCAGTACTTC
J: TRBJ1-5; D: -; size: -; V: TRBV6-2/TRBV6-3; CDR3: CASSYPGSVGQPQHF; DNA: TGTGCCAGCAGTTACCCAGGGAGTGTGGGTCAGCCCCAGCATTTT
J: TRBJ1-2; D: -; size: -; V: TRBV10-2; CDR3: CASSEEPGATGYGYTF; DNA: TGCGCCAGCAGTGAGGAGCCAGGGGCAACGGGTTATGGCTACACCTTC
J: TRBJ1-1; D: TRBD1; size: -; V: TRBV5-4; CDR3: CASSLGDRDKAFF; DNA: TGTGCCAGCAGCCTGGGGGACAGGGATAAAGCTTTCTTT
J: TRBJ1-6; D: -; size: -; V: TRBV30; CDR3: CAWKVGGSVSPLHF; DNA: TGTGCCTGGAAGGTCGGAGGGTCGGTTTCACCCCTCCACTTT
J: TRBJ1-6; D: TRBD1; size: -; V: TRBV5-6; CDR3: CASRRDRLGSPLHF; DNA: TGTGCCAGCAGGCGGGACAGACTGGGGTCACCCCTCCACTTT
J: TRBJ1-2; D: -; size: -; V: TRBV7-8; CDR3: CASRAGRAGGPYGYTF; DNA: TGTGCCAGCAGGGCCGGGAGAGCTGGGGGACCTTATGGCTACACCTTC
J: TRBJ2-3; D: TRBD1; size: once; V: TRBV4-1; CDR3: CASSLRDRDADTQYF; DNA: TGCGCCAGCAGCCTCCGGGACAGGGATGCAGATACGCAGTATTTT
J: TRBJ2-3; D: TRBD2; size: -; V: TRBV5-5; CDR3: CASRIAGTTDTQYF; DNA: TGTGCCAGCAGGATAGCGGGGACCACAGATACGCAGTATTTT
J: TRBJ2-5; D: TRBD1; size: -; V: TRBV19; CDR3: CASSIQGGGGTQYF; DNA: TGTGCCAGTAGTATACAAGGGGGCGGTGGGACCCAGTACTTC
J: TRBJ1-1; D: -; size: -; V: TRBV2; CDR3: CASVQGLNTEAFF; DNA: TGTGCCAGCGTCCAGGGCCTGAACACTGAAGCTTTCTTT
J: TRBJ2-7; D: -; size: -; V: TRBV11-2; CDR3: CASSPLVRAYEQYF; DNA: TGTGCCAGCAGCCCCCTTGTCAGGGCGTACGAGCAGTACTTC
J: TRBJ1-5; D: -; size: -; V: TRBV7-2; CDR3: CASSIDISNQPQHF; DNA: TGTGCCAGCAGCATAGACATTAGCAATCAGCCCCAGCATTTT
J: TRBJ1-4; D: TRBD1; size: few; V: TRBV19; CDR3: CAAAAGGHEKLFF; DNA: TGTGCCGCCGCGGCAGGGGGTCATGAAAAACTGTTTTTT
J: TRBJ1-2; D: -; size: -; V: TRBV6-2/TRBV6-3; CDR3: CASSPDFGYTF; DNA: TGTGCCAGCAGTCCGGATTTCGGCTACACCTTC
J: TRBJ1-1; D: -; size: -; V: TRBV20-1; CDR3: CRRGGNTEAFF; DNA: TGCAGGAGGGGAGGGAACACTGAAGCTTTCTTT
J: TRBJ2-2; D: -; size: -; V: TRBV19; CDR3: CASSGVTANTGELFF; DNA: TGTGCCAGTAGTGGGGTGACAGCTAACACCGGGGAGCTGTTTTTT
J: TRBJ2-6; D: -; size: -; V: TRBV7-2; CDR3: CASSDRRVNVLTF; DNA: TGTGCCAGCAGCGATCGGCGGGTCAACGTCCTGACTTTC
J: TRBJ2-5; D: -; size: -; V: TRBV5-1; CDR3: CASSDSAGGETQYF; DNA: TGCGCCAGCAGCGATTCCGCGGGCGGGGAGACCCAGTACTTC
J: TRBJ2-1; D: TRBD2; size: -; V: TRBV5-1; CDR3: CASSSSGLAGANNEQFF; DNA: TGCGCCAGCAGCTCCTCGGGACTAGCGGGGGCCAACAATGAGCAGTTCTTC
J: TRBJ2-7; D: -; size: -; V: TRBV6-5; CDR3: CASSSRSYEQYF; DNA: TGTGCCAGCAGTTCCCGCTCCTACGAGCAGTACTTC
J: TRBJ1-1; D: -; size: -; V: TRBV18; CDR3: CASSPPDPNTEAFF; DNA: TGTGCCAGCTCACCACCGGACCCGAACACTGAAGCTTTCTTT
J: TRBJ2-1; D: -; size: -; V: TRBV4-3; CDR3: CASSLRVSSYNEQFF; DNA: TGCGCCAGCAGCCTCCGGGTCAGCTCCTACAATGAGCAGTTCTTC
J: TRBJ2-5; D: TRBD1; size: -; V: TRBV2; CDR3: CASDGGTGGETQYF; DNA: TGTGCCAGCGACGGAGGGACAGGGGGGGAGACCCAGTACTTC
J: TRBJ1-1; D: -; size: -; V: TRBV18; CDR3: CASFLTENTEAFF; DNA: TGTGCCAGCTTCTTAACGGAGAACACTGAAGCTTTCTTT
J: TRBJ2-1; D: TRBD1; size: -; V: TRBV19; CDR3: CASSVGQGFVDEQFF; DNA: TGTGCCAGTAGTGTGGGACAGGGTTTTGTCGATGAGCAGTTCTTC
J: TRBJ2-1; D: TRBD1; size: -; V: TRBV27; CDR3: CASTIRVRQGRTYNEQFF; DNA: TGTGCCAGCACCATCCGGGTGCGACAGGGACGGACCTACAATGAGCAGTTCTTC
J: TRBJ2-3; D: TRBD1; size: -; V: TRBV6-5; CDR3: CASSYSGQGPDTQYF; DNA: TGTGCCAGCAGTTACTCGGGACAGGGACCAGATACGCAGTATTTT
J: TRBJ2-7; D: -; size: -; V: TRBV28; CDR3: CASSFPRGISSYEQYF; DNA: TGTGCCAGCAGTTTTCCCAGGGGTATAAGCTCCTACGAGCAGTACTTC